The rows below give T cell receptor beta chains drawn from one sample of a study of shared clonotypes between healthy human individuals. Using immunoSEQ multiplex PCR, the repertoire was profiled, and TCRdb retains in-frame clones only, with some absent. The data contain about 2.4 million clones, under 95% of them singletons. Input material: naive CD4+ T cells from PBMCs. The receptor set was obtained from a man between 18 and 35 years old in good health. Some clones in this sample may be carry-over from other donors' samples. CDR3s include the opening cysteine and the closing phenylalanine or tryptophan. Each record gives: J gene, clone size, D gene, V gene, CDR3 length, CDR3 protein, CDR3 DNA. A D gene is named only where the DNA matches it firmly. Where a row states a size, it is once, few, many or the class of an expanded clone; other rows omit it.

>TRBJ1-3|.|.|TRBV7-2|15
CASSTKQGPGNTIYF
TGTGCCAGCAGCACAAAACAGGGTCCCGGAAACACCATATATTTT
>TRBJ2-6|.|.|TRBV6-4|16
CASSDSGGPGANVLTF
TGTGCCAGCAGTGACTCTGGGGGGCCTGGGGCCAACGTCCTGACTTTC
>TRBJ1-1|.|.|TRBV4-2|13
CASSPLENTEAFF
TGTGCCAGCAGCCCTTTGGAGAACACTGAAGCTTTCTTT
>TRBJ2-6|.|.|TRBV5-5|14
CASSFQAGANVLTF
TGTGCCAGCAGCTTCCAAGCTGGGGCCAACGTCCTGACTTTC
>TRBJ2-5|.|TRBD1|TRBV19|15
CASSAPGTGQETQYF
TGTGCCAGTAGTGCTCCCGGGACAGGGCAAGAGACCCAGTACTTC
>TRBJ1-1|.|TRBD1|TRBV5-1|14
CASSLTGGNTEAFF
TGCGCCAGCAGCTTGACAGGGGGCAACACTGAAGCTTTCTTT
>TRBJ2-1|.|TRBD2|TRBV19|15
CASSNLAGGYNEQFF
TGTGCCAGTAGTAACCTAGCGGGAGGGTACAATGAGCAGTTCTTC
>TRBJ2-2|.|.|TRBV5-5|13
CASSFRGTGELFF
TGTGCCAGCAGCTTCCGGGGCACCGGGGAGCTGTTTTTT
>TRBJ1-6|.|TRBD1|TRBV27|19
CASSLVPMGQGILRSPLHF
TGTGCCAGCAGTTTAGTGCCGATGGGACAGGGGATTCTCAGATCACCCCTCCACTTT
>TRBJ2-5|.|.|TRBV19|15
CASSIAKGRGETQYF
TGTGCCAGTAGTATAGCTAAGGGACGGGGGGAGACCCAGTACTTC
>TRBJ2-3|.|.|TRBV6-1|15
CASSVGRDRANTQYF
TGTGCCAGCAGTGTGGGACGGGATCGAGCGAATACGCAGTATTTT
>TRBJ2-1|.|TRBD1|TRBV11-2|14
CASRRTGLVDEQFF
TGTGCCAGCAGACGGACAGGGTTGGTCGATGAGCAGTTCTTC
>TRBJ2-7|.|.|TRBV27|20
CASPMAGTSPPLPLCYEQYF
TGTGCCAGCCCTATGGCGGGGACATCCCCACCCCTTCCCCTATGCTACGAGCAGTACTTC
>TRBJ2-3|few|.|TRBV11-2|13
CASSLGATDTQYF
TGTGCCAGCAGCTTAGGGGCCACAGATACGCAGTATTTT
>TRBJ1-2|.|.|TRBV30|11
CAWSSGPGYTF
TGTGCCTGGAGCTCTGGACCAGGCTACACCTTC
>TRBJ2-7|.|.|TRBV9|13
CASSVAAGYEQYF
TGTGCCAGCAGCGTAGCGGCAGGCTACGAGCAGTACTTC
>TRBJ2-1|.|TRBD2|TRBV5-4|16
CASSAPGLDTYNEQFF
TGTGCCAGCAGCGCCCCGGGACTAGATACCTACAATGAGCAGTTCTTC
>TRBJ2-3|.|TRBD2|TRBV11-3|18
CASSIGLLAGGTADTQYF
TGTGCCAGCAGCATCGGACTGTTGGCGGGAGGGACAGCAGATACGCAGTATTTT
>TRBJ2-2|.|TRBD2|TRBV7-9|16
CASSLTSGANTGELFF
TGTGCCAGCAGCTTAACTAGCGGGGCTAACACCGGGGAGCTGTTTTTT
>TRBJ2-1|.|.|TRBV20-1|11
CSAIYRGEQFF
TGCAGTGCTATTTATAGGGGGGAGCAGTTCTTC
>TRBJ2-4|.|TRBD1|TRBV27|14
CASGQGTAKNIQYF
TGTGCCAGCGGACAGGGTACGGCCAAAAACATTCAGTACTTC
>TRBJ1-5|.|.|TRBV18|16
CASSPPIVGSNKPQHF
TGTGCCAGCTCACCACCCATTGTGGGGTCTAACAAGCCCCAGCATTTT
>TRBJ2-5|.|TRBD2|TRBV28|18
CASSWAGTSGRWQETQYF
TGTGCCAGCAGTTGGGCGGGGACTAGCGGGAGGTGGCAAGAGACCCAGTACTTC
>TRBJ2-5|.|.|TRBV5-1|16
CASSLGSSGSQETQYF
TGCGCCAGCAGCTTGGGTTCTTCTGGGTCCCAAGAGACCCAGTACTTC
>TRBJ2-2|.|TRBD1|TRBV5-4|14
CASSFDRVYGELFF
TGTGCCAGCAGCTTTGACAGGGTGTACGGGGAGCTGTTTTTT
>TRBJ1-1|few|TRBD1|TRBV30|16
CAWRRQGGVPHTEAFF
TGTGCCTGGAGGAGACAGGGGGGTGTCCCACACACTGAAGCTTTCTTT
>TRBJ1-1|few|.|TRBV6-1|13
CASSEVGYTEAFF
TGTGCCAGCAGTGAAGTGGGGTACACTGAAGCTTTCTTT
>TRBJ1-2|.|.|TRBV6-5|13
CASSYGGAYGYTF
TGTGCCAGCAGTTACGGCGGGGCCTATGGCTACACCTTC
>TRBJ2-1|.|.|TRBV27|16
CASSLSGRRIFNEQFF
TGTGCCAGCAGTTTATCAGGTCGGCGGATTTTTAATGAGCAGTTCTTC
>TRBJ1-5|.|TRBD1|TRBV7-9|15
CASSYTGQGGQPQHF
TGTGCCAGCAGCTATACTGGACAGGGGGGTCAGCCCCAGCATTTT
>TRBJ2-3|.|.|TRBV9|13
CASSGTSTDTQYF
TGTGCCAGCAGTGGTACTAGCACAGATACGCAGTATTTT
>TRBJ2-2|.|.|TRBV27|16
CASSFGTLANTGELFF
TGTGCCAGCAGTTTCGGGACTCTAGCGAACACCGGGGAGCTGTTTTTT
>TRBJ2-2|.|.|TRBV18|15
CASSPRVENTGELFF
TGTGCCAGCTCACCAAGAGTTGAGAACACCGGGGAGCTGTTTTTT
>TRBJ2-7|.|TRBD1|TRBV5-1|14
CASSSQGASYEQYF
TGCGCCAGCAGCTCACAGGGGGCATCCTACGAGCAGTACTTC
>TRBJ1-4|.|.|TRBV11-1|14
CASSSGARYEKLFF
TGTGCCAGCAGCTCCGGGGCGCGGTATGAAAAACTGTTTTTT
>TRBJ2-7|.|TRBD1|TRBV30|16
CAWRADRGKWPNEQYF
TGTGCCTGGAGGGCCGACAGGGGGAAGTGGCCCAACGAGCAGTACTTC
>TRBJ1-3|.|.|TRBV28|14
CASSRHHGGNTIYF
TGTGCCAGCAGCCGTCACCATGGAGGAAACACCATATATTTT
>TRBJ2-2|.|.|TRBV7-9|15
CASSRQMSVAGELFF
TGTGCCAGCAGCCGCCAAATGAGTGTGGCCGGGGAGCTGTTTTTT
>TRBJ2-7|.|TRBD1|TRBV6-5|15
CASSYSLGQSYEQYF
TGTGCCAGCAGTTACTCGTTGGGACAGTCCTACGAGCAGTACTTC
>TRBJ2-7|.|TRBD2|TRBV5-6|18
CASSLARSREASSYEQYF
TGTGCCAGCAGCTTGGCGAGGAGCCGGGAGGCAAGCTCCTACGAGCAGTACTTC
>TRBJ1-2|.|.|TRBV15|12
CATSRERASYTF
TGTGCCACCAGCAGAGAACGGGCAAGCTACACCTTC
>TRBJ2-3|.|.|TRBV14|16
CASSQDRRQGTDTQYF
TGTGCCAGCAGCCAAGATAGGAGGCAGGGCACAGATACGCAGTATTTT
>TRBJ1-5|.|.|TRBV2|16
CASRGGIGAGNQPQHF
TGTGCCAGCAGGGGGGGGATAGGGGCTGGCAATCAGCCCCAGCATTTT
>TRBJ2-1|.|.|TRBV9|15
CASSPHWGHGDEQFF
TGTGCCAGCAGCCCACATTGGGGCCATGGTGATGAGCAGTTCTTC
>TRBJ1-1|.|TRBD1|TRBV5-1|15
CASSLWGRGETEAFF
TGCGCCAGCAGCTTGTGGGGCAGGGGGGAGACTGAAGCTTTCTTT
>TRBJ1-2|.|.|TRBV18|15
CASSPSGGQDYGYTF
TGTGCCAGCTCACCATCCGGGGGCCAGGACTATGGCTACACCTTC
>TRBJ1-2|.|.|TRBV28|18
CASSLWGRRGATNYGYTF
TGTGCCAGCAGTTTATGGGGGAGACGGGGCGCGACTAACTATGGCTACACCTTC